This TCR beta chain was identified during a study of blood T cell repertoires in COVID-19. Study summary: There were acute and convalescent COVID-19 samples, and they came from the United States, Italy and Spain. T cells, B-cell-depleted T cells, or PBMCs provided the cDNA or gDNA that served as material.

The germline gives CDR1 SGDLS, CDR2 YYNGEE. This CDR3 is 12 amino acids long. V shed 6 bases and J shed 6 bases, with 10 bases lying between them. Assay: immunoSEQ multiplex PCR; the TCRdb copy retains only in-frame clones and omits some. The sample contains around 240,000 clones, about 91% of which appear only once. Across about two dozen US areas, participants ranged in age from roughly 18 to 95 years. Cohort placement rested on clinical history that participants reported themselves. This clonotype was obtained from a human donor in a cohort exposed to, infected with or recovered from COVID-19 (not recorded which). The donor label of this sample is uncertain. Sequencing was done on a sample of PBMCs or T cells enriched from blood (not recorded which). The chain has TRBV9 and TRBJ2-1; perhaps TRBD2 as D (5 bases). CDR3 in amino acids: CASKGDGNEQFF. CDR3 sequence (DNA): TGTGCCAGCAAGGGAGACGGCAATGAGCAGTTCTTC. Filled out from reference TRBV9 and TRBJ2-1, the complete variable domain reads DSGVTQTPKHLITATGQRVTLRCSPRSGDLSVYWYQQSLDQGLQFLIQYYNGEERAKGNILERFSAQQFPDLHSELNLSSLELGDSALYFCASKGDGNEQFFGPGTRLTVL.